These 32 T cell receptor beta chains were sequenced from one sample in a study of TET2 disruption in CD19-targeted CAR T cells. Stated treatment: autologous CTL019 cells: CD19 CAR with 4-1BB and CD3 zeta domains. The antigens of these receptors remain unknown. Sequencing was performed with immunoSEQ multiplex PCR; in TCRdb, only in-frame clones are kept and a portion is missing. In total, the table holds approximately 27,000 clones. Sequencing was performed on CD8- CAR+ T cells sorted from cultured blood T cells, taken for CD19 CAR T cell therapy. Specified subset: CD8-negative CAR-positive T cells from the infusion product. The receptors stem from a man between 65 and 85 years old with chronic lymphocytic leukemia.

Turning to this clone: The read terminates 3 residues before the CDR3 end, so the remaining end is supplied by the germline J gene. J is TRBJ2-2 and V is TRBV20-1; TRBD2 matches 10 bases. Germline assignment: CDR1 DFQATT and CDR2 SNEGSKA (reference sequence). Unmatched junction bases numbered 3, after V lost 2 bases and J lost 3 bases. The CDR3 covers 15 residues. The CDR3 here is CSARKGLADTGELFF. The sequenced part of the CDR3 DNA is TGCAGTGCTAGAAAAGGACTAGCGGACACCGGGGAG.

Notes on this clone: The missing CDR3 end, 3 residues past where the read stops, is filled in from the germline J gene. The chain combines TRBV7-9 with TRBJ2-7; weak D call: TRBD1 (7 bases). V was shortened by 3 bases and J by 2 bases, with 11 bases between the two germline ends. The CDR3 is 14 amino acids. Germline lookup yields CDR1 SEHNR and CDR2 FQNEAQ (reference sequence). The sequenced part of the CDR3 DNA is TGTGCCAGCAGCTTGGAGGGGGCGGCCTACGAG. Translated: CASSLEGAAYE. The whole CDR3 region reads CASSLEGAAYEQYF.

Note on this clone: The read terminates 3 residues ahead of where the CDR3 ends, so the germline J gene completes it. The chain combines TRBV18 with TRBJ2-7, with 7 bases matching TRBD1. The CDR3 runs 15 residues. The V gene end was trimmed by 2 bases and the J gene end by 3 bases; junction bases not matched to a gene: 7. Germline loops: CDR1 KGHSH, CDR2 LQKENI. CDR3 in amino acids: CASSPATGAGYEQYF. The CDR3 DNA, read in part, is TGTGCCAGCTCACCAGCCACAGGGGCTGGCTACGAG.

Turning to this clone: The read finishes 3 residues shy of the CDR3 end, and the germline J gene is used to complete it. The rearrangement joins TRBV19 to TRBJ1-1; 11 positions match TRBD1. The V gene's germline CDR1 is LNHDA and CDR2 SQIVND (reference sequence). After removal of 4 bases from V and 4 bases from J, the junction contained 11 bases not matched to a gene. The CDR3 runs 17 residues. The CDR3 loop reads CASSTDRGPQGGTEAFF. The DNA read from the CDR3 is TGTGCCAGTAGTACGGACAGGGGGCCCCAAGGTGGCACTGAA.

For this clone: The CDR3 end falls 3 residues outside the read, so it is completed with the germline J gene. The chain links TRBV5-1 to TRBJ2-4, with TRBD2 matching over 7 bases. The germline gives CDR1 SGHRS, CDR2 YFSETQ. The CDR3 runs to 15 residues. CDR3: CASSPGTNNQETQYF. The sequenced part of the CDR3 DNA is TGCGCCAGCAGCCCCGGGACTAACAACCAAGAGACT.

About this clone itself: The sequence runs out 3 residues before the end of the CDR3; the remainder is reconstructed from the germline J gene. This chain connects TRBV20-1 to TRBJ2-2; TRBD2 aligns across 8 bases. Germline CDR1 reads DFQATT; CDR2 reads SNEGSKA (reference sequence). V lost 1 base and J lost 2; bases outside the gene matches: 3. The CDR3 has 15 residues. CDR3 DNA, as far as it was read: TGCAGTGCTAGAGGCGGGGGGACCAACACCGGGGAG. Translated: CSARGGGTNTGE. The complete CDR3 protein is CSARGGGTNTGELFF.

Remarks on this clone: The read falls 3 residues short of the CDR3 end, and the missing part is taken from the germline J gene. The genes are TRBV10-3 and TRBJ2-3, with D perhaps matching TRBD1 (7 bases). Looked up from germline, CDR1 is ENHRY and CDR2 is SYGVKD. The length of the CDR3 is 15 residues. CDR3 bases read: TGTGCCATCAGCTCGACAGGGAGGTTAGATCAGCCG. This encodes CAISSTGRLDQP. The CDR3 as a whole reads CAISSTGRLDQPQYF.

The CDR3 DNA, read in part, is TGTGCCAGCAGCCCCTCCACACAGGGGACAGGCTCCTACGAG. Encoded protein: CASSPSTQGTGSYE. The entire CDR3 is CASSPSTQGTGSYEQYF. This chain connects TRBV7-8 to TRBJ2-7; 8 nucleotides align to TRBD1. The observed sequence ends 3 residues before the CDR3 terminus, with the missing tail filled in from the germline J gene. The CDR3 totals 17 residues. Germline trimming cut 5 bases from V and 0 bases from J; bases unmatched to any gene: 12. CDR1 SGHVS and CDR2 FQNEAQ come from the germline V gene.

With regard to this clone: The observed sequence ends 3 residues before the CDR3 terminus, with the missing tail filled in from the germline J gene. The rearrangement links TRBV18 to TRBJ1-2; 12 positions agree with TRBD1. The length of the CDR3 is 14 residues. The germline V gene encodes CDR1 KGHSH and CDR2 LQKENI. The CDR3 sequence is CASSRDRGLDDYTF. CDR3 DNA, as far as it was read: TGTGCCAGCTCACGGGACAGGGGGCTAGACGAC.

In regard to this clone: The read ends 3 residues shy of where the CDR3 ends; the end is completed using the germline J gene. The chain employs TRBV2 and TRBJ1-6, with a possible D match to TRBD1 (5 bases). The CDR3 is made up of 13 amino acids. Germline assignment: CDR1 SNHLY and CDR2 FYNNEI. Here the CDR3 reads CASSGDRGNPLHF. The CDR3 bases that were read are TGTGCCAGCAGTGGGGACCGGGGGAACCCC.

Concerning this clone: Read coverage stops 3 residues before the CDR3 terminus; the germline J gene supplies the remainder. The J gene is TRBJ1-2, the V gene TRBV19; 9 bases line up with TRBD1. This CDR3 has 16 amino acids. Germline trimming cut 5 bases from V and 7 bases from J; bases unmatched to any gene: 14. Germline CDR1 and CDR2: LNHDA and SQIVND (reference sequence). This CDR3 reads CASSSIGTGFTAGYTF. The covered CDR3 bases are TGTGCCAGTAGTTCAATCGGGACAGGGTTTACTGCTGGC.

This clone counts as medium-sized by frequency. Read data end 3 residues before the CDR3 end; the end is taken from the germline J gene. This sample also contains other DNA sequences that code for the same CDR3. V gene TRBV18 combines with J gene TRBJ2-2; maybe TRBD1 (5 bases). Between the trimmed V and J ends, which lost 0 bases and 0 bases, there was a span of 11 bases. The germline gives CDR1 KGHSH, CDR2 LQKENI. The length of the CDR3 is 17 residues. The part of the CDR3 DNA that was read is TGTGCCAGCTCACCACCGTTTGGGGCTTCGAACACCGGGGAG. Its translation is CASSPPFGASNTGE. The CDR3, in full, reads CASSPPFGASNTGELFF.

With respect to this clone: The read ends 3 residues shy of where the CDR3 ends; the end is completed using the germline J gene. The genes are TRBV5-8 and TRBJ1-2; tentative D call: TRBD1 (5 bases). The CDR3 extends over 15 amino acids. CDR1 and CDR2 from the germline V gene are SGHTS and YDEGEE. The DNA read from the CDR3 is TGTGCCAGCAGCTTAGGACACACGATTCATGGGGGC. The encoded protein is CASSLGHTIHGG. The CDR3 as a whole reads CASSLGHTIHGGYTF.

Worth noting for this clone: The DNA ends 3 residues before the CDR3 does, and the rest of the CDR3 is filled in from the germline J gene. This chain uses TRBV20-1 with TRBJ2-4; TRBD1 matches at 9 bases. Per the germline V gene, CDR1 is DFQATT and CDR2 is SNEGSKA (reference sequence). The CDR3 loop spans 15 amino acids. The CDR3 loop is CSAPSGTGWRETQYF. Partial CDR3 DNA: TGCAGTGCCCCCTCCGGGACAGGGTGGCGAGAGACT.

CDR3 residues: CASSIDAGGSYEQYF. CDR3 DNA, as far as it was read: TGTGCCAGTAGTATAGACGCGGGGGGGTCCTACGAG. J is TRBJ2-7 and V is TRBV19, with TRBD2 matching over 9 bases. With the read ending 3 residues before the CDR3 end, the germline J gene is used to fill in that end. The V gene end was trimmed by 0 bases and the J gene end by 1 base; junction bases not matched to a gene: 1. Per the germline V gene, CDR1 is LNHDA and CDR2 is SQIVND (reference sequence). The CDR3 length is 15 residues.

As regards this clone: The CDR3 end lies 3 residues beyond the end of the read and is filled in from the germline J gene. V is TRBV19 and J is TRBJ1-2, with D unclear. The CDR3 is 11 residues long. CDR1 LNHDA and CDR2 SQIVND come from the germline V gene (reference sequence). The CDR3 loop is CASDNSYDYTF. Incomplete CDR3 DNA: TGTGCCAGCGACAACTCCTACGAC.

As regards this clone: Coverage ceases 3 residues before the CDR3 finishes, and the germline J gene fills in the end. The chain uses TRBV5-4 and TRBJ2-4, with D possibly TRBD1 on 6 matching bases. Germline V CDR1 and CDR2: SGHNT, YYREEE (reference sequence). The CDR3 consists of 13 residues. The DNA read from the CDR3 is TGTGCCAGCAGCGCTGGACAGTTAGGGCCT. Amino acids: CASSAGQLGP. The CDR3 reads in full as CASSAGQLGPQYF.

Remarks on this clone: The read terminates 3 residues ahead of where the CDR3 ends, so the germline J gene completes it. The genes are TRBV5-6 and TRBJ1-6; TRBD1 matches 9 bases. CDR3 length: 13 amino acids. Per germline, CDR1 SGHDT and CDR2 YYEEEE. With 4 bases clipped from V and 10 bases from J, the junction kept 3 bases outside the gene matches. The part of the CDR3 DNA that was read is TGTGCCAGCAGCACAGGGGGCGGGTCACCC. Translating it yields CASSTGGGSP. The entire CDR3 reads CASSTGGGSPLHF.

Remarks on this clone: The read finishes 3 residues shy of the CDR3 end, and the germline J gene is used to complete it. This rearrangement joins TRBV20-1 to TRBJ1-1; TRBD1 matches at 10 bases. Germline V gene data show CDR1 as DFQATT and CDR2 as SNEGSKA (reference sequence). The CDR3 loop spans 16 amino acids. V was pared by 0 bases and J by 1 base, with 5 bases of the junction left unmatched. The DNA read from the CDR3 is TGCAGTGCTAGAGAGGGACAGGGGTTGGAGAACACTGAA. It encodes CSAREGQGLENTE. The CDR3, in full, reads CSAREGQGLENTEAFF.

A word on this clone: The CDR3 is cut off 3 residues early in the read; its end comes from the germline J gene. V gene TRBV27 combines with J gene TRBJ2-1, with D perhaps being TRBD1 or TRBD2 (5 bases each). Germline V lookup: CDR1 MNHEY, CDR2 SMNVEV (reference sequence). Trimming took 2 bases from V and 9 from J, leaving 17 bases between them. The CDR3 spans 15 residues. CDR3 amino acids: CASSLEGPPSGEQFF. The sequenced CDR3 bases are TGTGCCAGCAGTTTAGAGGGGCCCCCCTCAGGTGAG.

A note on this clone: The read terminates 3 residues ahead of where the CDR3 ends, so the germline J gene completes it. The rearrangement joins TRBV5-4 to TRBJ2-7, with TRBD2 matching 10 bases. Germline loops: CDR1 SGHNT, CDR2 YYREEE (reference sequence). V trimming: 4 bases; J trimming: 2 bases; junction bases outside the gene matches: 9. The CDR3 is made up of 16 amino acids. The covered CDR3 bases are TGTGCCAGCAGCACCCTACTAGCGGGAACACCCTACGAG. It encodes CASSTLLAGTPYE. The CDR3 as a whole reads CASSTLLAGTPYEQYF.

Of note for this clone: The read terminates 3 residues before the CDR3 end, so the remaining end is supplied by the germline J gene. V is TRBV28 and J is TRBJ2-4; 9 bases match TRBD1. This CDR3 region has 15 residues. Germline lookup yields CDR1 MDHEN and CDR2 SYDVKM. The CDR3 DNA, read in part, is TGTGCCAGCAATGGTGGAACAGGGGGCAATCAGCCT. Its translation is CASNGGTGGNQP. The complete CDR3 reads CASNGGTGGNQPQYF.

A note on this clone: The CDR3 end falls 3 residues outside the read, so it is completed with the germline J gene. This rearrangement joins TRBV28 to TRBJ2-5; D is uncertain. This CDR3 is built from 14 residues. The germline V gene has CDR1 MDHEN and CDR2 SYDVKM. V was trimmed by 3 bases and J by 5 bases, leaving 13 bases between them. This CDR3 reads CASSLSYSYETQYF. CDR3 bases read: TGTGCCAGCAGTTTGAGCTACTCCTACGAGACC.

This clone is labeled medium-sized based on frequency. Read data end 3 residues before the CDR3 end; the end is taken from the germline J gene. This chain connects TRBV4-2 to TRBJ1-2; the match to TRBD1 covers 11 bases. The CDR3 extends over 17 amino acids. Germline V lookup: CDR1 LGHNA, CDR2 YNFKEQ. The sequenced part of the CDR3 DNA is TGTGCCAGCAGCCAAGTAGGTGGACAGGGGGCCCTCGGGGGC. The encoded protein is CASSQVGGQGALGG. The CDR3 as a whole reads CASSQVGGQGALGGYTF.

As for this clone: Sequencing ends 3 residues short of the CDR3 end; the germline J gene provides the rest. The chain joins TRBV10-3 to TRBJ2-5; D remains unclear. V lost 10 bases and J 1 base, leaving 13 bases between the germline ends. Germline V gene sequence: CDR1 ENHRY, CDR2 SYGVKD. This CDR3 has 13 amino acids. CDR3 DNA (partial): TGTGCCACACGGCAAGGCGGCCAAGAGACC. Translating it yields CATRQGGQET. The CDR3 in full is CATRQGGQETQYF.

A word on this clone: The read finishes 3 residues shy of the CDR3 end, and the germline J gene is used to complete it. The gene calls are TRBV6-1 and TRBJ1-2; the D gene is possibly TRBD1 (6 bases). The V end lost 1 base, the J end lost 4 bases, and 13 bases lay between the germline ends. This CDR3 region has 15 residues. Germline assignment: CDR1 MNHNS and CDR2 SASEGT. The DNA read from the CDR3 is TGTGCCAGCAGTGAAGAGGGGACATCACCCTATGGC. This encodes CASSEEGTSPYG. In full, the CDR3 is CASSEEGTSPYGYTF.

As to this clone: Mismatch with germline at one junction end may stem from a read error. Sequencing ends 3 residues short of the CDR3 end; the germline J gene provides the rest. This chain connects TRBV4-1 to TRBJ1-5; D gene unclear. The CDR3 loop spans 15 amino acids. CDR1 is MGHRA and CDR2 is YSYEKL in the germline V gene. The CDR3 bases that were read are TGCGCCAGCAGCCCCGGTTGGCTTAGCAGTCAGCCC. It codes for CASSPGWLSSQP. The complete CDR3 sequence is CASSPGWLSSQPQHF.

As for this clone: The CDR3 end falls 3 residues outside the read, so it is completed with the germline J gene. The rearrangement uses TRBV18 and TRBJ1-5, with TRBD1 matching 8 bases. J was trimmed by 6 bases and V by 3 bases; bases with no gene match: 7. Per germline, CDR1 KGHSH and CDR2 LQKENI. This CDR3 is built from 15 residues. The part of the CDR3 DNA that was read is TGTGCCAGCTCACCTTGGACAGGGCAGGGTCAGCCC. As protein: CASSPWTGQGQP. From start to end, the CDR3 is CASSPWTGQGQPQHF. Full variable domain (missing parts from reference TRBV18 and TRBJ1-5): NAGVMQNPRHLVRRRGQEARLRCSPMKGHSHVYWYRQLPEEGLKFMVYLQKENIIDESGMPKERFSAEFPKEGPSILRIQQVVRGDSAAYFCASSPWTGQGQPQHFGDGTRLSIL.

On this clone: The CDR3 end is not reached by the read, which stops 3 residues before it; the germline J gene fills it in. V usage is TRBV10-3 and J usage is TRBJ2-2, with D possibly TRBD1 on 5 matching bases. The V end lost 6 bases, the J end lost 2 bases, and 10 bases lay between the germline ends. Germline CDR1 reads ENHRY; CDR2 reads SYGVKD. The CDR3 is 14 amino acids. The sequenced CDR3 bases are TGTGCCATCAGGTTTGACAGAAACACCGGGGAG. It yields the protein CAIRFDRNTGE. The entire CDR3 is CAIRFDRNTGELFF.

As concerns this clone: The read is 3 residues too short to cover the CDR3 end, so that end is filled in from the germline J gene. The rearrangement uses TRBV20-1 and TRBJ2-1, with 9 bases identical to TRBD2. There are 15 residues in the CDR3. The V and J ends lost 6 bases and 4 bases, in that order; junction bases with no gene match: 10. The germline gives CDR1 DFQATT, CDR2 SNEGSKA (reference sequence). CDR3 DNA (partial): TGCAGTGCCCATAATAGCGGGGGCGGGTACAATGAG. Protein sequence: CSAHNSGGGYNE. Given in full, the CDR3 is CSAHNSGGGYNEQFF.

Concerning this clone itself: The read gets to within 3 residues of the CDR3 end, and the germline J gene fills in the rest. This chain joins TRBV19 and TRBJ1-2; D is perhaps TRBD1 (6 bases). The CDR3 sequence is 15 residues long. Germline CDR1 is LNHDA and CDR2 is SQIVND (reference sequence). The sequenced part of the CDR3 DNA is TGTGCCAGTAGTATTTACAGGGAGTCCTACAATGAA. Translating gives CASSIYRESYNE. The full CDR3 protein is CASSIYRESYNEYTF.

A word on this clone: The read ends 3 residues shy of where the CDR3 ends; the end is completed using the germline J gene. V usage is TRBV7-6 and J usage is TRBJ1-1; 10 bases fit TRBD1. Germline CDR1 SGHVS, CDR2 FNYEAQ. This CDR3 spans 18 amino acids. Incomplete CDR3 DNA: TGTGCCAGCAGCTTAGCACGAAGTACCGGGACAGGGGCCTACGAG. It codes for CASSLARSTGTGAYE. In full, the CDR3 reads CASSLARSTGTGAYEAFF.